The 27 T cell receptor beta chains listed next were all sequenced from one sample in a study of blood T cell repertoires in COVID-19. Only in-frame clones appear in the TCRdb table, and some are missing; sequencing was by immunoSEQ multiplex PCR. The repertoire holds around 94,000 clones, 87% seen once, with 2% to 2.5% in the top ten. The material sequenced was peripheral blood. These TCRs come from a man aged 50-59 years with active COVID-19.

The J gene is TRBJ2-3, the V gene TRBV27; no reliable D call. Germline CDR1 reads MNHEY; CDR2 reads SMNVEV (reference sequence). The CDR3 totals 14 residues. V lost 6 bases to trimming and J lost 2 bases, with 12 bases between them. CDR3 residues: CASSRVPLTDTQYF. CDR3 bases: TGTGCCAGCAGCCGCGTTCCGCTCACAGATACGCAGTATTTT.

DNA for the CDR3: TGTGCCAGCAGCGCGCCATTCCCCTACGAGCAGTACTTC. Translation: CASSAPFPYEQYF. This rearrangement joins TRBV7-2 to TRBJ2-7; D is ambiguous. The germline V and J ends were trimmed by 5 bases and 2 bases, with 10 bases remaining between them. The CDR3 covers 13 residues. Germline V gene lookup returns CDR1 SGHTA and CDR2 FQGNSA.

Remarks on this clone: One junction end disagrees with the germline gene, perhaps due to a read error. This sequence joins TRBV10-3 and TRBJ1-5; D is uncertain. The CDR3 covers 16 residues. Per germline, CDR1 ENHRY and CDR2 SYGVKD. The DNA of the CDR3 is TGTGCCATCAGTGGGAAAAGACACCCTATTGCTCGTTTGGCCCTTTTT. Protein product: CAISGKRHPIARLALF.

This clone occurred once. The J gene is TRBJ2-3, the V gene TRBV27; 7 bases align to TRBD2. Germline V gene data show CDR1 as MNHEY and CDR2 as SMNVEV (reference sequence). The CDR3 length is 14 residues. V was pared by 2 bases and J by 7 bases, with 6 bases of the junction left unmatched. CDR3 in amino acids: CASSLVAGVYTQYF. The CDR3 DNA reads TGTGCCAGCAGTTTAGTCGCGGGGGTCTATACGCAGTATTTT.

The chain is built from TRBV30 and TRBJ1-2; weak D call: TRBD1 (5 bases). This CDR3 has 14 residues. In germline, CDR1 is GTSNPN, CDR2 SVGIG (reference sequence). V lost 2 bases and J lost 4, with 14 bases in between. Written as DNA, the CDR3 is TGTGCCTGGAGTCGGACAATGGGCCCCTATGGCTACACCTTC. Amino acids: CAWSRTMGPYGYTF.

The table lists this clone with a few counts. The chain has TRBV7-7 and TRBJ2-3; D is possibly TRBD2 (5 bases). Trimming took off 1 base at V and 4 bases at J, with 6 bases between the two ends. Germline loops: CDR1 SSHAT, CDR2 FNYEAQ (reference sequence). This CDR3 region has 13 residues. CDR3 nucleotide sequence: TGTGCCAGCAGCTTAGGAGGGTCAGATACGCAGTATTTT. Translated, it gives CASSLGGSDTQYF.

This chain uses TRBV6-5 with TRBJ2-7; TRBD2 matches at 7 bases. Germline CDR1 and CDR2: MNHEY and SVGAGI. The CDR3 is made up of 14 amino acids. V lost 6 bases, J lost 4 bases, and 9 bases stayed unmatched. The CDR3 sequence: CASRKIGGGYEQYF. CDR3 nucleotide sequence: TGTGCCAGCAGGAAAATTGGGGGGGGGTACGAGCAGTACTTC.

CDR3 residues: CASSGGDRDNSPLHF. Here the CDR3 DNA reads TGTGCCAGCAGCGGTGGCGACAGAGATAATTCACCCCTCCACTTT. This chain uses TRBV5-6 with TRBJ1-6; a weak D match, TRBD1 (5 bases). This CDR3 comprises 15 residues. V was trimmed by 4 bases and J by 5 bases, leaving 13 bases between them. CDR1 SGHDT and CDR2 YYEEEE come from the germline V gene.

This clone came up once. V gene TRBV9 combines with J gene TRBJ2-2, with 7 positions matching TRBD1. The CDR3 covers 15 residues. Germline CDR1 SGDLS, CDR2 YYNGEE. V was clipped by 4 bases and J by 0 bases; unmatched bases: 3. CDR3 in amino acids: CASSRGGANTGELFF. For the CDR3, the DNA is TGTGCCAGCAGCCGAGGGGGCGCGAACACCGGGGAGCTGTTTTTT.

The J gene is TRBJ2-5, the V gene TRBV9, with 7 bases lining up with TRBD2. Germline CDR1 SGDLS, CDR2 YYNGEE. V dropped 4 bases and J dropped 1; count of bases not matched to a gene: 7. The CDR3 consists of 15 residues. Here the CDR3 reads CASSPGGVAQETQYF. In nucleotides, the CDR3 is TGTGCCAGCAGCCCTGGGGGGGTAGCCCAAGAGACCCAGTACTTC. Full variable domain (remainder filled in from reference TRBV9 and TRBJ2-5): DSGVTQTPKHLITATGQRVTLRCSPRSGDLSVYWYQQSLDQGLQFLIQYYNGEERAKGNILERFSAQQFPDLHSELNLSSLELGDSALYFCASSPGGVAQETQYFGPGTRLLVL.

Written as DNA, the CDR3 is TGTGCCAGCAGCGGGACAGGGCAAACTCGCTATGGCTACACCTTC. Translation: CASSGTGQTRYGYTF. The chain links TRBV6-2 or TRBV6-3 to TRBJ1-2; 9 positions agree with TRBD1. Germline assignment: CDR1 MNHEY and CDR2 SVGEGT. The V gene end was trimmed by 6 bases and the J gene end by 4 bases; junction bases not matched to a gene: 9. The length of the CDR3 is 15 residues.

The chain's CDR3 is CASRDRQGNEKLFF. The CDR3 nucleotides read TGTGCCAGTAGGGACCGACAGGGTAATGAAAAACTGTTTTTT. The chain combines TRBV19 with TRBJ1-4, with TRBD1 matching 7 bases. Unmatched junction bases numbered 5, after V lost 6 bases and J lost 4 bases. The CDR3 has 14 amino acids. Germline V gene sequence: CDR1 LNHDA, CDR2 SQIVND (reference sequence). The full variable domain, completed using reference TRBV19 and TRBJ1-4, is DGGITQSPKYLFRKEGQNVTLSCEQNLNHDAMYWYRQDPGQGLRLIYYSQIVNDFQKGDIAEGYSVSREKKESFPLTVTSAQKNPTAFYLCASRDRQGNEKLFFGSGTQLSVL.

The chain recombines TRBV13 with TRBJ2-3; 12 bases agree with TRBD2. V lost 6 bases to trimming and J lost 6 bases; unmatched junction nucleotides: 7. CDR1 and CDR2 from the germline V gene are PRHDT and FYEKMQ (reference sequence). The CDR3 contains 15 residues. The DNA of the CDR3 is TGTGCCAGCAGGGAGACTAGCGGGGGCCCCGATACGCAGTATTTT. Residues: CASRETSGGPDTQYF.

The chain has TRBV18 and TRBJ2-3; 8 bases match TRBD1. Germline values: CDR1 KGHSH, CDR2 LQKENI. The V segment lost 2 bases and the J segment 6 bases; nucleotides outside the gene matches: 10. The CDR3 extends over 16 amino acids. CDR3 DNA: TGTGCCAGCTCACCAGGAAACAGGGGGTTATCCGATACGCAGTATTTT. Its protein product is CASSPGNRGLSDTQYF.

This rearrangement joins TRBV19 to TRBJ1-1, with 8 nucleotides matching TRBD1. Losses at the gene ends were 3 bases for V and 2 bases for J; bases not matched to a gene: 5. Per the germline V gene, CDR1 is LNHDA and CDR2 is SQIVND (reference sequence). The CDR3 has 15 amino acids. DNA of the CDR3: TGTGCCAGTAGTATTGACAGGGGCCCAAACACTGAAGCTTTCTTT. It encodes CASSIDRGPNTEAFF.

This sequence joins TRBV15 and TRBJ1-5; 11 positions match TRBD1. Germline V gene data show CDR1 as LNHNV and CDR2 as YYDKDF (reference sequence). V shed 0 bases, J shed 7 bases, and the junction held 5 bases outside the gene matches. The CDR3 sequence is 16 residues long. CDR3 loop: CATSRDRDRGKQPQHF. For the CDR3, the DNA is TGTGCCACCAGCAGAGATCGGGACAGGGGGAAACAGCCCCAGCATTTT.

This rearrangement joins TRBV7-3 to TRBJ2-3; D possibly corresponds to TRBD2 (6 bases). V was shortened by 5 bases and J by 2 bases, with 17 bases between the two germline ends. The CDR3 loop spans 16 amino acids. Germline CDR1 reads SGHTA; CDR2 reads FQGTGA. CDR3 nucleotides: TGTGCCAGCAGCGACCAGCGGGTCCCGAACACAGATACGCAGTATTTT. Translation gives CASSDQRVPNTDTQYF.

This clone has only a few counts. J is TRBJ1-6 and V is TRBV7-9; D unclear. Trimming left V 1 base short and J 7 bases short, with 11 bases between. CDR1 is SEHNR and CDR2 is FQNEAQ in the germline V gene (reference sequence). The CDR3 contains 15 residues. The chain's CDR3 is CASSLDTVSNSPLHF. The DNA of the CDR3 is TGTGCCAGCAGCTTAGACACAGTGTCGAATTCACCCCTCCACTTT.

CDR3: CASSLASTVEQYF. The CDR3 nucleotides are TGTGCCAGCAGCTTAGCGAGTACGGTAGAGCAGTACTTC. The V gene is TRBV7-8, the J gene TRBJ2-7; D gene unclear. V was pared by 0 bases and J by 7 bases, with 10 bases between. Germline V gene data show CDR1 as SGHVS and CDR2 as FQNEAQ. This CDR3 has 13 amino acids.

V gene TRBV10-2 combines with J gene TRBJ2-3, with TRBD2 matching 11 bases. V lost 2 bases and J lost 4; bases outside the gene matches: 2. The CDR3 length is 15 residues. Germline assignment: CDR1 WSHSY and CDR2 SAAADI. CDR3 sequence: CASSETTSGADTQYF. The CDR3 DNA follows: TGCGCCAGCAGTGAGACGACTAGCGGGGCAGATACGCAGTATTTT.

The chain combines TRBV28 with TRBJ2-5; D might be TRBD1 (7 bases). Germline CDR1 reads MDHEN; CDR2 reads SYDVKM. Trimming pared 5 bases from V and 5 bases from J, leaving 27 bases between. The CDR3 sequence is 18 residues long. DNA of the CDR3: TGTGCCAGCAGTCCCCCATTGGGGAGGACAGGATATTCGGAGACCCAGTACTTC. It yields the protein CASSPPLGRTGYSETQYF.

The rearrangement uses TRBV18 and TRBJ1-5; D might be TRBD1 (5 bases). V dropped 1 base and J dropped 1 base, with 20 bases sitting between them. Germline CDR1 is KGHSH and CDR2 is LQKENI. The CDR3 consists of 19 residues. CDR3: CASSPRRDSTLLSNQPQHF. The CDR3 region has the DNA TGTGCCAGCTCACCACGCAGGGATTCGACCCTTTTGAGCAATCAGCCCCAGCATTTT. The variable domain in full, with the rest retrieved from reference TRBV18 and TRBJ1-5, is NAGVMQNPRHLVRRRGQEARLRCSPMKGHSHVYWYRQLPEEGLKFMVYLQKENIIDESGMPKERFSAEFPKEGPSILRIQQVVRGDSAAYFCASSPRRDSTLLSNQPQHFGDGTRLSIL.

The gene calls are TRBV5-1 and TRBJ2-7; 8 bases are a match to TRBD2. The CDR3 spans 14 residues. Trimming removed 4 bases from V and 2 bases from J; junction bases left unmatched: 5. Germline-derived CDR1 and CDR2 are SGHRS and YFSETQ. This CDR3 is CASSPGGDPYEQYF. CDR3 nucleotide sequence: TGCGCCAGCAGCCCGGGGGGGGACCCCTACGAGCAGTACTTC.

The rearrangement links TRBV3-1 (or the pseudogene TRBV3-2) to TRBJ2-5; TRBD2 matches at 12 bases. V was pared by 8 bases and J by 4 bases, with 8 bases of the junction left unmatched. Germline assignment: CDR1 LGHDT and CDR2 YNNKEL (reference sequence). The CDR3 is 15 amino acids. Here the CDR3 reads CASDLAGGGPETQYF. The CDR3 DNA follows: TGTGCCAGCGATCTAGCGGGGGGGGGACCAGAGACCCAGTACTTC.

The J gene is TRBJ2-2, the V gene TRBV19, with a weak D call TRBD1 (5 bases). The ends were cut back, 6 bases at V and 2 bases at J, with 19 bases in the middle. CDR1 and CDR2 from the germline V gene are LNHDA and SQIVND (reference sequence). The length of the CDR3 is 17 residues. CDR3 nucleotide sequence: TGTGCCAGTAGCATGTATGGGTCTGGGGCAAACACCGGGGAGCTGTTTTTT. Translating gives CASSMYGSGANTGELFF.

The chain has TRBV6-5 and TRBJ2-5; the match to TRBD2 covers 15 bases. The junction had 0 bases not matched to a gene; V was cut back by 0 bases and J by 7 bases. The germline V gene encodes CDR1 MNHEY and CDR2 SVGAGI. This CDR3 has 15 residues. DNA for the CDR3: TGTGCCAGCAGTTACTCGGGACTAGCGGGAGGGACCCAGTACTTC. It is translated as CASSYSGLAGGTQYF.

This clone occurred a few times. The chain employs TRBV11-3 and TRBJ2-4; 7 nucleotides match TRBD2. Trimming cost V 8 bases and J 7 bases; bases outside gene matches: 8. This CDR3 spans 13 amino acids. The germline V gene has CDR1 SGHNT and CDR2 YENEEA. The CDR3 DNA reads as TGTGCCAGCGCCGGGGGAGGGTCGAACATTCAGTACTTC. It specifies CASAGGGSNIQYF.